The clone carrying this T cell receptor beta chain was observed a handful of times. Its antigen is unidentified. These data are taken from a study of response to subunit inactivated influenza vaccine. Study observations and caveats: Authors suggested seasonal influenza vaccinations each recruit few new T cells.

TCRdb reprocessed the RT-PCR reads via MiXCR and lists one record per CDR3 protein. In the table there are approximately 530,000 distinct CDR3 sequences, under 9% of which are singletons. This sample comprised PBMCs from blood, obtained 23 to 25 months after vaccination. This receptor was obtained from a man aged 50 to 69 who received an inactivated influenza vaccine.

CDR3 protein: CSASKGRGEQYF. DNA for the CDR3: TGCAGTGCTAGCAAGGGCAGGGGCGAGCAGTACTTC. This chain uses TRBV20-1 with TRBJ2-7; a possible D gene is TRBD1 (6 bases). Germline V gives CDR1 DFQATT, CDR2 SNEGSKA (reference sequence). This CDR3 contains 12 residues. V dropped 3 bases and J dropped 6 bases, with 12 bases sitting between them.